Each of the 22 T cell receptor beta chains below was sequenced from the same sample in a study of cytomegalovirus exposure and HLA in healthy donors. 60 Vbeta and 13 Jbeta primers were used in PCR. Clones were read by immunoSEQ multiplex PCR, and TCRdb kept only the in-frame ones, dropping some. The sample lists 150,000 to 200,000 clones; around three quarters were seen once. The sequencing sample was made of PBMCs. These receptors were obtained from a man aged 35 to 55 in good health and CMV-seronegative.

The CDR3 bases are TGTGCCAGCAGCACCCGGACAGGGCGGGGTGGTGAGACCCAGTACTTC. This encodes CASSTRTGRGGETQYF. The chain employs TRBV7-3 and TRBJ2-5; 8 nucleotides agree with TRBD1. V shed 5 bases and J 5 bases; nucleotides not matched to a gene: 13. The CDR3 extends over 16 amino acids. CDR1 is SGHTA and CDR2 is FQGTGA in the germline V gene. Drawing the rest from reference TRBV7-3 and TRBJ2-5, the complete variable domain is GAGVSQTPSNKVTEKGKYVELRCDPISGHTALYWYRQSLGQGPEFLIYFQGTGAADDSGLPNDRFFAVRPEGSVSTLKIQRTERGDSAVYLCASSTRTGRGGETQYFGPGTRLLVL.

The rearrangement joins TRBV18 to TRBJ2-4; possible D gene TRBD1, 5 bases. The CDR3 contains 16 residues. Germline CDR1 reads KGHSH; CDR2 reads LQKENI. Trimming removed 0 bases at V and 1 base at J, with 10 bases between. Here the CDR3 DNA reads TGTGCCAGCTCACCACCAGGGGTATCCGCCAAAAACATTCAGTACTTC. Translating it yields CASSPPGVSAKNIQYF.

The V call is TRBV6-5, the J call TRBJ2-1; possibly TRBD2 for D (5 bases). Trimming took off 5 bases at V and 2 bases at J, with 7 bases between the two ends. The CDR3 covers 13 residues. The germline CDR1 and CDR2 sequences are MNHEY and SVGAGI. The CDR3 here is CASSRTAYNEQFF. The CDR3 nucleotides read TGTGCCAGCAGTCGGACTGCCTACAATGAGCAGTTCTTC.

The rearrangement uses TRBV19 and TRBJ1-3; D is undetermined. The CDR3 runs 14 residues. The germline V gene has CDR1 LNHDA and CDR2 SQIVND (reference sequence). V lost 5 bases and J lost 0, with 8 bases in between. CDR3 in DNA: TGTGCCAGTAGTGAGCAATTCTCTGGAAACACCATATATTTT. Amino acids: CASSEQFSGNTIYF.

This clone was detected once. V usage is TRBV10-3 and J usage is TRBJ1-3, with D tentatively TRBD1 (6 bases). V lost 0 bases and J 3 bases, leaving 12 bases between the germline ends. Germline CDR1 is ENHRY and CDR2 is SYGVKD. This CDR3 spans 16 amino acids. The CDR3, as DNA: TGTGCCATCAGTGAGTCGTGGGGGCCCGGTGGAAACACCATATATTTT. Its protein product is CAISESWGPGGNTIYF.

This clone was recorded a few times. V is TRBV7-2 and J is TRBJ2-4; 8 bases map to TRBD2. V shed 5 bases and J 1 base; nucleotides not matched to a gene: 7. The CDR3 spans 16 residues. The germline V gene has CDR1 SGHTA and CDR2 FQGNSA. CDR3 sequence reads: CASSLGGGAAKNIQYF. The CDR3 DNA sequence: TGTGCCAGCAGCCTCGGGGGGGGAGCGGCCAAAAACATTCAGTACTTC.

The rearrangement links TRBV7-6 to TRBJ2-3; tentative D call: TRBD2 (5 bases). The CDR3 sequence is 14 residues long. The germline V gene has CDR1 SGHVS and CDR2 FNYEAQ. V shed 2 bases and J shed 0 bases, with 6 bases lying between them. The CDR3 region has the DNA TGTGCCAGCAGCTTAACGGGGAGCACAGATACGCAGTATTTT. Protein product: CASSLTGSTDTQYF.

The chain combines TRBV6-5 with TRBJ2-3; D might be TRBD1 (6 bases). The V end lost 6 bases, the J end lost 4 bases, and 11 bases lay between the germline ends. The CDR3 extends over 13 amino acids. Germline CDR1 reads MNHEY; CDR2 reads SVGAGI. The CDR3 DNA sequence: TGTGCCAGCAGCAGAACAGGGTCAGATACGCAGTATTTT. Residues: CASSRTGSDTQYF.

This clone was recorded once. This chain connects TRBV5-6 to TRBJ1-5, with D perhaps matching TRBD1 (5 bases). This CDR3 spans 15 amino acids. Germline V gene data show CDR1 as SGHDT and CDR2 as YYEEEE. V lost 3 bases, J lost 8 bases, and 18 bases lay in between. The CDR3 sequence: CASSSNTGVREPQHF. CDR3 DNA sequence: TGTGCCAGCAGCTCTAATACAGGTGTCCGGGAGCCCCAGCATTTT. Based on the CDR3 plus reference TRBV5-6 and TRBJ1-5, the full variable domain is DAGVTQSPTHLIKTRGQQVTLRCSPKSGHDTVSWYQQALGQGPQFIFQYYEEEERQRGNFPDRFSGHQFPNYSSELNVNALLLGDSALYLCASSSNTGVREPQHFGDGTRLSIL.

This clone was recorded a few times. The chain recombines TRBV30 with TRBJ1-6, with 10 bases matching TRBD1. CDR1 and CDR2 from the germline V gene are GTSNPN and SVGIG (reference sequence). With 3 bases clipped from V and 7 bases from J, the junction kept 6 bases outside the gene matches. This CDR3 region has 15 residues. The CDR3 region has the DNA TGTGCCTGGAGCCCGACAGGGGGCGCGAATTCACCCCTCCACTTT. This gives the protein CAWSPTGGANSPLHF.

This chain connects TRBV6-1 to TRBJ1-2; 8 bases are shared with TRBD1. This CDR3 has 16 amino acids. Per germline, CDR1 MNHNS and CDR2 SASEGT. The J segment lost 6 bases and the V segment lost 4 bases, leaving 13 bases of the junction unmatched. The CDR3 DNA reads as TGTGCCAGCAGTGCAGGACAGGGTTGGGGATGGGATGGCTACACCTTC. Its translation is CASSAGQGWGWDGYTF.

The V gene is TRBV5-1, the J gene TRBJ2-5, with a weak D call TRBD1 (5 bases). Trimming cost V 1 base and J 0 bases, with 7 bases left between them. The CDR3 extends over 14 amino acids. Per the germline V gene, CDR1 is SGHRS and CDR2 is YFSETQ. The CDR3 loop is CASSLRQYQETQYF. The CDR3 DNA reads TGCGCCAGCAGCTTGAGACAGTACCAAGAGACCCAGTACTTC.

This clone was observed a few times. V is TRBV7-9 and J is TRBJ1-2; the D is unclear. V lost 4 bases and J 7 bases, leaving 4 bases between the germline ends. Germline V lookup: CDR1 SEHNR, CDR2 FQNEAQ (reference sequence). The CDR3 length is 10 residues. The CDR3 nucleotides read TGTGCCAGCAGCTATCTTGGCTACACCTTC. It is translated as CASSYLGYTF.

The rearrangement joins TRBV10-3 to TRBJ2-7; 9 positions match TRBD2. Germline CDR1 and CDR2: ENHRY and SYGVKD. The CDR3 extends over 15 amino acids. With 2 bases clipped from V and 4 bases from J, the junction kept 6 bases outside the gene matches. The CDR3 DNA reads TGTGCCATCAGTGAGATTAGCGGGAGACGGTACGAGCAGTACTTC. It yields the protein CAISEISGRRYEQYF.

V gene TRBV7-3 combines with J gene TRBJ2-3, with 9 bases aligning to TRBD2. J lost 2 bases, V lost 6 bases, and 6 bases had no gene match. CDR3 size: 15 residues. Germline V lookup: CDR1 SGHTA, CDR2 FQGTGA. CDR3 DNA sequence: TGTGCCAGCAGTAACAGCGGGGGGCTCACAGATACGCAGTATTTT. Its protein is CASSNSGGLTDTQYF. The variable domain in full, completed from reference TRBV7-3 and TRBJ2-3, reads GAGVSQTPSNKVTEKGKYVELRCDPISGHTALYWYRQSLGQGPEFLIYFQGTGAADDSGLPNDRFFAVRPEGSVSTLKIQRTERGDSAVYLCASSNSGGLTDTQYFGPGTRLTVL.

This chain links TRBV19 with TRBJ2-7; D may be TRBD1 (6 bases). The CDR3 runs to 17 residues. V lost 7 bases, J lost 1 base, and 23 bases lay in between. The V gene's germline CDR1 is LNHDA and CDR2 SQIVND (reference sequence). CDR3: CASTGTTNGTPSYEQYF. CDR3 coding DNA: TGTGCCAGTACCGGAACTACAAACGGGACACCATCCTACGAGCAGTACTTC.

This sequence joins TRBV9 and TRBJ2-7, with a weak D call TRBD1 (5 bases). Per the germline V gene, CDR1 is SGDLS and CDR2 is YYNGEE. This CDR3 has 15 residues. V was pared by 3 bases and J by 0 bases, with 13 bases between. For the CDR3, the DNA is TGTGCCAGCAGCGCCGGACAAGCCGGCTCCTACGAGCAGTACTTC. Translating gives CASSAGQAGSYEQYF.

The rearrangement uses TRBV6-5 and TRBJ2-7; 8 bases match TRBD2. CDR3 length equals 15 residues. The junction had 8 bases not matched to a gene; V was cut back by 6 bases and J by 1 base. Per the germline V gene, CDR1 is MNHEY and CDR2 is SVGAGI. Here the CDR3 DNA reads TGTGCCAGCAGACGATCAGCGGGGGCTTCCTACGAGCAGTACTTC. Translated: CASRRSAGASYEQYF.

This clone was seen a handful of times. J is TRBJ1-2 and V is TRBV7-2, with 9 nucleotides matching TRBD1. The CDR3 runs 15 residues. In germline, CDR1 is SGHTA, CDR2 FQGNSA. The ends lost 5 bases at V and 3 bases at J; junction bases unmatched: 7. CDR3 DNA: TGTGCCAGCAGCCCCTGGACAGGGGAGGACTATGGCTACACCTTC. It translates to CASSPWTGEDYGYTF.

The chain joins TRBV5-8 to TRBJ1-1; D remains ambiguous. The CDR3 contains 15 residues. The V gene's germline CDR1 is SGHTS and CDR2 YDEGEE. Trimming took off 0 bases at V and 2 bases at J, with 11 bases between the two ends. DNA of the CDR3: TGTGCCAGCAGCTTGGGGGCGGGTAGAAACACTGAAGCTTTCTTT. It codes for CASSLGAGRNTEAFF. Full variable domain (rest looked up from reference TRBV5-8 and TRBJ1-1): EAGVTQSPTHLIKTRGQQATLRCSPISGHTSVYWYQQALGLGLQFLLWYDEGEERNRGNFPPRFSGRQFPNYSSELNVNALELEDSALYLCASSLGAGRNTEAFFGQGTRLTVV.

This clone was recorded a few times. The rearrangement joins TRBV7-2 to TRBJ2-3; D is unresolved. Germline loops: CDR1 SGHTA, CDR2 FQGNSA. The ends were cut back, 1 base at V and 6 bases at J, with 11 bases in the middle. The CDR3 totals 14 residues. Written as DNA, the CDR3 is TGTGCCAGCAGCTTAGTGAGAGCAGCGGATACGCAGTATTTT. Encoded protein: CASSLVRAADTQYF.

This chain uses TRBV4-3 with TRBJ1-2, with TRBD1 identical over 7 bases. The CDR3 extends over 16 amino acids. V lost 4 bases, J lost 2 bases, and 10 bases stayed unmatched. The germline V gene has CDR1 LGHNA and CDR2 YSLEER. The CDR3 reads CASSLSLGQRNYGYTF. In DNA, the CDR3 is TGCGCCAGCAGCCTAAGCCTGGGACAGAGAAACTATGGCTACACCTTC.